The present entry profiles one TCR beta chain with its context. Alongside a J-beta primer mix, a sample-barcoded 5' primer served in a second PCR lasting 7 to 11 cycles. One entry per CDR3 protein, called by TCRdb with MiXCR from the 5' RACE reads. The table records roughly 720,000 distinct CDR3 sequences, 53% of them present only once. The data are from a study of blood T cells in healthy people across ages. The V gene end was trimmed by 6 bases and the J gene end by 11 bases; junction bases not matched to a gene: 10. Germline V gene data show CDR1 as MDHEN and CDR2 as SYDVKM. The CDR3 extends over 13 amino acids.

The clonotype comes from a man at least 80 years old in good health. Input material: blood. The chain links TRBV28 to TRBJ2-5; 9 bases line up with TRBD1. CDR3 DNA sequence: TGTGCCAGCAGCACCGGACAGGGGTCAAGGCAGTACTTC. The encoded protein is CASSTGQGSRQYF.